Reported below is one TCR beta chain. Its antigen is still unknown. Nothing much larger sits one base from this clone, and base qualities are not available. After more than nine days of culture, CD4+ T cells were isolated with the EasySep CD4+ T cell isolation kit. PCR-confirmed SARS-CoV-2 infection had occurred in convalescent patients between March and December 2020, before the Alpha, Beta and Delta variants emerged in the United States. Half of the culture medium was replaced with fresh IL-2-containing medium on days 3 and 7. Unless otherwise noted, each peptide stimulation condition was cultured in triplicate wells. Using Ficoll-Paque Plus gradient centrifugation, PBMC were separated from whole blood and then either used fresh or cryopreserved at -140C. The QIAamp micro DNA kit was used to extract genomic DNA from the cultured CD4+ T cells. The library relied on the immunoSEQ multiplex PCR assay. DNA from the CD4+ T cells that had been cultured and isolated underwent TCR beta CDR3 sequencing. As for how the authors treated the data: Non-productive TCR sequences were removed and reads were trimmed to the CDR3 region, keeping CDR3s of at least 7 amino acids. Antigen-specific clonotypes were identified with the MANAFEST web app by comparing expansion in peptide wells against reference cultures. To be called positive, a clone needed expansion at FDR<0.05 compared with the reference and with all other wells, an odds ratio greater than 5, and a frequency greater than 0.1% in two replicate wells. Clonotypes significantly expanded in SARS-CoV-2 spike wells and in at least one common cold coronavirus spike condition were defined as cross-reactive. Using the stringdist R package, CDR3 similarity was measured by Levenshtein distance, and unrooted trees were constructed with ape in R 3.6.1. In TCRdb, the immuneACCESS table is reduced to in-frame sequences with V and J assigned. These tables do not hold every clone; where another copy was compared, an unresolved V gene accounts for under half, and the others remain unexplained. That table furnishes V, J and clone size, whereas the DNA furnished D and trimming. The sample includes about 47,000 clones, with about three quarters observed a single time. Around 11% of the sample is taken by the ten largest.

The data were obtained in a study of vaccination effects on CD4 cells after COVID-19 (dated by TCRdb to about 2022). Looking at the study overall: In the ViraFEST assay, PBMC were stimulated with viral peptide pools, and TCR sequencing was then used to find antigen-specific CD4+ T cell clonotypes based on their expansion. SARS-CoV-2 spike-specific CD4+ TCR repertoires from before and after mRNA vaccination were compared in COVID-19 convalescent patients and in infection-naive vaccine recipients. Each participant received two doses of an mRNA SARS-CoV-2 vaccine, either BNT162b2 or mRNA-1273. In the study, cultures from other donors were sequenced using the Oncomine TCR Beta short-read assay on an Illumina iSeq 100. The full study included around nine COVID-19 convalescent patients and a few SARS-CoV-2-naive healthy vaccine recipients. Approximately 2.1 million PBMC per well were cultured in IMDM with about 4.8% human AB serum, roughly 11 IU/ml IL-2 and gentamicin, plus 10 ug/ml peptides. In two convalescent patients, pre-vaccine samples were collected 16 days and one week ahead of the first dose, 142 and 148 days after COVID-19 diagnosis.

Counted from cysteine to phenylalanine, this CDR3 has 15 amino acids. Only the CDR3 DNA is retained, 45 bases long and in frame from the first base. The CDR1 and CDR2 encoded by the germline V gene are SGHRS and YFSETQ. The V end gives up 0 bases and the J end 10 bases, leaving 4 bases in the junction not matched to a gene. The investigation overall reported the following: In convalescent patients, the post-vaccine spike-reactive repertoire was composed mainly of new vaccine-induced clones that were largely distinct from infection-induced clones. Only a small number of convalescent patients were included, and no early post-infection timepoints were available, which limited the study. At late post-vaccination timepoints, both infection-induced and vaccine-induced clones showed marked clonal contraction, consistent with waning T cell responses.

The chain is encoded by TRBV5-1 joined to TRBJ2-1; 13 central nucleotides agree with TRBD2. The source material was CD4+ T cells from PBMCs cultured without peptide, sampled before COVID-19 vaccination. This TCR was recovered from a human donor who had a prior SARS-CoV-2 infection. The DNA is as follows: TGCGCCAGCAGCTTGGATACTAGCGGGGGGGGCGAGCAGTTCTTC. This sequence encodes CASSLDTSGGGEQFF.